This T cell receptor (beta chain) emerged from a study of Ad26.COV2.S vaccination and SARS-CoV-2 variants. Findings of the study overall: Possibly, TCR breadth and depth analyses underestimated total T cell responses.

Comments on this clone: The antigen remains unidentified. This specimen includes other DNA sequences encoding the same CDR3.

The CDR3 length is 12 residues. Germline CDR1 reads SNHLY; CDR2 reads FYNNEI. The V end lost 3 bases, the J end lost 2 bases, and 2 bases lay between the germline ends. Clones were read by immunoSEQ multiplex PCR, and TCRdb kept only the in-frame ones, dropping some. Of 350,000 to 450,000 clones in the sample, roughly nine tenths were seen once. The receptor's source is a human donor who had recovered from COVID-19. The J gene is TRBJ1-5, the V gene TRBV2, with D unresolved. The specimen comprised peripheral blood, sampled after recovery from COVID-19. CDR3 protein: CASSEGNQPQHF. CDR3 coding DNA: TGTGCCAGCAGTGAGGGCAATCAGCCCCAGCATTTT. The variable domain in full, with the rest retrieved from reference TRBV2 and TRBJ1-5, is EPEVTQTPSHQVTQMGQEVILRCVPISNHLYFYWYRQILGQKVEFLVSFYNNEISEKSEIFDDQFSVERPDGSNFTLKIRSTKLEDSAMYFCASSEGNQPQHFGDGTRLSIL.